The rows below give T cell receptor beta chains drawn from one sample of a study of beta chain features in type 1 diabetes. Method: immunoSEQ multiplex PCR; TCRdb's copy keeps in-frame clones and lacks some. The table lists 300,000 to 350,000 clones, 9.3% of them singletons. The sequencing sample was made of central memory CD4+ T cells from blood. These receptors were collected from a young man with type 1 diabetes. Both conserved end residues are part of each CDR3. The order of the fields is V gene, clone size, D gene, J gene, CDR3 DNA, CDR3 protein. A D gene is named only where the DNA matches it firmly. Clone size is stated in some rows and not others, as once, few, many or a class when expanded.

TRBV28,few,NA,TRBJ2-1,TGTGCCAGCAGTTTGCCCCCTGGGGACCCCAGGTACAATGAGCAGTTCTTC,CASSLPPGDPRYNEQFF
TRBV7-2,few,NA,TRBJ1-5,TGTGCCAGCAGCCGGGGGCGGGGAGACAATCAGCCCCAGCATTTT,CASSRGRGDNQPQHF
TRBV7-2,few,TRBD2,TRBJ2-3,TGTGCCAGCAGCTTAGCTGGGCTAGCGGGGGGGCTGGCCGTTTCAGATACGCAGTATTTT,CASSLAGLAGGLAVSDTQYF
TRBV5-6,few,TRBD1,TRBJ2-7,TGTGCCAGCAGCTTGTGGACAGGGAGGATGGGGGTCGAGCAGTACTTC,CASSLWTGRMGVEQYF
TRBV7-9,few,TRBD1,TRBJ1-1,TGTGCCAGCAGCACCGGGACAGGGGAGACTGAAGCTTTCTTT,CASSTGTGETEAFF
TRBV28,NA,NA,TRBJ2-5,TGTGCCAGCAGGGTGGGAAACCTCGGCACCGCCCAGTACTTC,CASRVGNLGTAQYF
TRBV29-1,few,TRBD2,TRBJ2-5,TGCAGCGTTGGCGGGGGTCATCAAGAGACCCAGTACTTC,CSVGGGHQETQYF
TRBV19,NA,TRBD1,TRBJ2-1,TGTGCCAGTAGTATAAAGGCGGGGACAGGGTACAATGAGCAGTTCTTC,CASSIKAGTGYNEQFF
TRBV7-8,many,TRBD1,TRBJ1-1,TGTGCCAGCAGCTTAATGGGACAGACGAACACTGAAGCTTTCTTT,CASSLMGQTNTEAFF
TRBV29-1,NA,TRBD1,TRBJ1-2,TGCAGCGTTGATATTCCAGGGGGCGATGGCTACACCTTC,CSVDIPGGDGYTF